The source of this T cell receptor beta chain is a study of blood T cell repertoires in COVID-19. Study-level background: Researchers got acute and convalescent COVID-19 samples from the United States, Italy and Spain. T cells, B-cell-depleted T cells, or PBMCs supplied cDNA or gDNA.

Germline CDR1 reads SGDLS; CDR2 reads YYNGEE. The CDR3 loop spans 15 amino acids. J gave up 5 bases and V 0 bases, and 7 bases lay outside the gene matches. Per the authors' pipeline: It was from reference gene primer amplification that nucleated cell counts were estimated. The protocol was immunoSEQ multiplex PCR, while the TCRdb copy is restricted to in-frame clones and leaves out a portion. V and J calls and clone size are those listed in that table; D and trimming were worked out from the DNA. The table shows more than 45,000 clones, with less than 90% occurring only once. The specimen was peripheral blood. The sequence was obtained from a human donor in a cohort sampled during active COVID-19. The chain recombines TRBV9 with TRBJ2-5; 7 positions agree with TRBD1. Here the CDR3 DNA reads TGTGCCAGCAGCGTAGCGACTTTAGGGGGCGAGACCCAGTACTTC. This sequence encodes CASSVATLGGETQYF.